This record looks at one T cell receptor beta chain sequence and its context. Its antigen is unidentified. Assay: immunoSEQ multiplex PCR; the TCRdb copy retains only in-frame clones and omits some. This table has about 94,000 clones, approximately 88% appearing once. Germline V lookup: CDR1 LNHNV, CDR2 YYDKDF (reference sequence). The CDR3 has 17 residues. The V and J ends lost 3 bases and 7 bases, in that order; junction bases with no gene match: 10. This specimen comes from a study of T cell responses to AZD1222 COVID-19 vaccine. Study conclusions and caveats: Close to half of all spike-specific TCRs reportedly target regions of the variants that are unmutated. Dominant at 160-218 and 743-854, vaccine-associated CD4 TCRs also spanned spike. Repertoires were obtained only post-peak T cell response.

Pooling covered second doses at about 4 or about 12 weeks. The sample consisted of peripheral blood, taken 28 days after the second AZD1222 dose. This receptor was identified in an adult who received the AZD1222 COVID-19 vaccine. J is TRBJ1-6 and V is TRBV15; 9 nucleotides line up with TRBD1. CDR3 nucleotide sequence: TGTGCCACCAGCAGTCAAGGGACAGGGCCAAGGAATTCACCCCTCCACTTT. It is translated as CATSSQGTGPRNSPLHF.